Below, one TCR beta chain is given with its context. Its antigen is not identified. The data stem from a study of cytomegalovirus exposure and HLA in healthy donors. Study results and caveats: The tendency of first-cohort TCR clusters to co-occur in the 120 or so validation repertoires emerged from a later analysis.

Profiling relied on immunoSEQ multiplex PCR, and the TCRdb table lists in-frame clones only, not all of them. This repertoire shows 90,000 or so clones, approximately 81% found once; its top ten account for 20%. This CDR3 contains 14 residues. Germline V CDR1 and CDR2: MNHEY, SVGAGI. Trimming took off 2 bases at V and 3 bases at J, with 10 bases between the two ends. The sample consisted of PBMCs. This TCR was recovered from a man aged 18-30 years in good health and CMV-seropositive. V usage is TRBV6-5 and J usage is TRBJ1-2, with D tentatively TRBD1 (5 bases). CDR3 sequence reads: CASSYNPRDYGYTF. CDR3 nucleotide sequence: TGTGCCAGCAGTTACAACCCCAGGGACTATGGCTACACCTTC.